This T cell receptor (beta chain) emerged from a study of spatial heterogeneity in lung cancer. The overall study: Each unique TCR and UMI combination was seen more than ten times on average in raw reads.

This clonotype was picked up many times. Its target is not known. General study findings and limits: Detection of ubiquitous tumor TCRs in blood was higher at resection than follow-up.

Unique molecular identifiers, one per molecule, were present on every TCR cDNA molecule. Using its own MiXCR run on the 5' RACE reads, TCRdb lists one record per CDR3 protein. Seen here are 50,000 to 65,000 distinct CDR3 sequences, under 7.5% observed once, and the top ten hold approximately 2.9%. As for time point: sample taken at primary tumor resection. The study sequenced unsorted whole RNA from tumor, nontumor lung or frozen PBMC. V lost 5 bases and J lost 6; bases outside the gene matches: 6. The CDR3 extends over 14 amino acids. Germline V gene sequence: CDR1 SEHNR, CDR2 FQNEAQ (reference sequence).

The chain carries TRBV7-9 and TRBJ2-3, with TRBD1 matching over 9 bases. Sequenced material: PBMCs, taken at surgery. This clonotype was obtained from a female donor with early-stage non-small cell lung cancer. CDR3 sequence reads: CASSQQGASDTQYF. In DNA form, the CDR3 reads TGTGCCAGCAGCCAACAGGGGGCATCGGATACGCAGTATTTT.